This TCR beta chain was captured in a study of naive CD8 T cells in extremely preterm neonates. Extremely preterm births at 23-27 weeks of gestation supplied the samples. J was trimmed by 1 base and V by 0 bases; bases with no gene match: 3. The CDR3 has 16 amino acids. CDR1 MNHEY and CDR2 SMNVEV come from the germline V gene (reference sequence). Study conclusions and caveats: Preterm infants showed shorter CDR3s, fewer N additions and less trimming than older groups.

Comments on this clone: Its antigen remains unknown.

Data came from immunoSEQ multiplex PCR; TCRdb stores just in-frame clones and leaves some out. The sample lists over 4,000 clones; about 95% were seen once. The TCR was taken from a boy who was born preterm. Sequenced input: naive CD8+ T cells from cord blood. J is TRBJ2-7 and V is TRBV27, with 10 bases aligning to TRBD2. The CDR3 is CASSLSLAGESYEQYF. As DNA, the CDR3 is TGTGCCAGCAGTTTATCCCTAGCGGGAGAATCCTACGAGCAGTACTTC.